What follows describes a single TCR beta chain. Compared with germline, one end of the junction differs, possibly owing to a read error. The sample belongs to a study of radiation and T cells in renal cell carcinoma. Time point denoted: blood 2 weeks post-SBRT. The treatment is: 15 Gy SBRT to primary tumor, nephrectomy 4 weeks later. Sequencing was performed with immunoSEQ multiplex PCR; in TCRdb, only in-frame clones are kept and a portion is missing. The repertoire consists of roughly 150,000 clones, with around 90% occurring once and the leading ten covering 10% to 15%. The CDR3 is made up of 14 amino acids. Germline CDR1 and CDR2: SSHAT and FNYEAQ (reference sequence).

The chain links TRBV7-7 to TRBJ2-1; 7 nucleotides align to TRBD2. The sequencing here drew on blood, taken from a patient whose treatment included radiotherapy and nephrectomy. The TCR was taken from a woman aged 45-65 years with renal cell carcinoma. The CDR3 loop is CASSHDAGDNEQFF. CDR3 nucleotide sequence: TGTGCTAGCAGCCACGACGCGGGGGACAATGAGCAGTTCTTC.